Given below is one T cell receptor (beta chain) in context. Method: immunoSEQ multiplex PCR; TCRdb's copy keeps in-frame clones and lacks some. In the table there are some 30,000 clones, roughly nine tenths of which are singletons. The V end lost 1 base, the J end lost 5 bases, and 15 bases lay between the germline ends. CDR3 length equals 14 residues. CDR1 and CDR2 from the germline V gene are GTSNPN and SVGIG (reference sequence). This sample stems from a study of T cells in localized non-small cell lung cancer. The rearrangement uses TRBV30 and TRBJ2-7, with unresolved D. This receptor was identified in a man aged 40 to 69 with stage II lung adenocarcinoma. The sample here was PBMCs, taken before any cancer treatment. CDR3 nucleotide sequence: TGTGCCTGGAGTGCCCGGGCCCGGCTCCACGAGCAGTACTTC. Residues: CAWSARARLHEQYF.